Detailed here is one T cell receptor (beta chain). Sequencing used immunoSEQ multiplex PCR; TCRdb keeps in-frame clones, though not all of them. The sample records 250,000 or so clones, about 90% being singletons. This sample is drawn from a study of blood T cell repertoires in COVID-19. This CDR3 comprises 14 residues. Germline CDR1 MNHNY, CDR2 SVGAGI (reference sequence). V was clipped by 10 bases and J by 4 bases; unmatched bases: 12. Material for sequencing was peripheral blood. The gene calls are TRBV6-6 and TRBJ2-7; TRBD1 agrees at 8 bases. The sequence was obtained from a man aged 30-40 years with COVID-19, enrolled during active disease. As DNA, the CDR3 is TGTGCCACCACGAACCGACAGGGGAATTACGAGCAGTACTTC. It is translated as CATTNRQGNYEQYF.